This TCR beta chain was identified during a study of cytomegalovirus exposure and HLA in healthy donors. In the PCR, 60 Vbeta and 13 Jbeta primers were used. Profiling relied on immunoSEQ multiplex PCR, and the TCRdb table lists in-frame clones only, not all of them. Altogether about 130,000 clones are present, around 83% being singletons, with the ten largest covering over 6.5%. Participants comprised healthy donors of bone marrow. This CDR3 contains 14 residues. The germline gives CDR1 LNHNV, CDR2 YYDKDF (reference sequence). V gave up 4 bases and J gave up 7 bases; unmatched junction bases: 7. With regard to this clone: Its antigen is unidentified.

Study results and caveats: A missense variant in DCLRE1C was later tied to TCR beta V- and J-gene trimming. Most TCR sequences were rare, but some public TCRs occurred in many donors.

Input material: PBMCs. This sequence joins TRBV15 and TRBJ1-2; the match to TRBD1 covers 9 bases. This clonotype originated in a woman aged 25-40 years in good health and CMV-seropositive. CDR3 sequence: CATSKRQGGPGYTF. For the CDR3, the DNA is TGTGCCACCAGCAAAAGACAGGGGGGGCCTGGCTACACCTTC.